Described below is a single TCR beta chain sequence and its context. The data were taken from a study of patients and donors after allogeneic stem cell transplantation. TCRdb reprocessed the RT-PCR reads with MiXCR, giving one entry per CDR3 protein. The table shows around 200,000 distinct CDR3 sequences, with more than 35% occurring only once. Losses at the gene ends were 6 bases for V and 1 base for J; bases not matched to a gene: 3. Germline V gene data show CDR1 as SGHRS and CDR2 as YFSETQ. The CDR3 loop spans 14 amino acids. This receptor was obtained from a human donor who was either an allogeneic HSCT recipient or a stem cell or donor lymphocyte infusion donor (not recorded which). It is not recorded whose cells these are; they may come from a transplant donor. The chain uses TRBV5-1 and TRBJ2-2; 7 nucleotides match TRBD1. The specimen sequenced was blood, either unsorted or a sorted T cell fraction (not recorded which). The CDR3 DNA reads TGCGCCAGCACTAACAGGGGGAACACCGGGGAGCTGTTTTTT. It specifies CASTNRGNTGELFF.